The 20 T cell receptor beta chains presented below share a single source sample, sequenced in a study of CD8+CD57+ T cells in acquired aplastic anemia. Genomic DNA was employed as the template in profiling TCR beta VDJ and CDR3. MiXCR was run by TCRdb on the reads, yielding one entry per CDR3 protein. The repertoire includes over 150,000 distinct CDR3 sequences, 70% to 75% of them detected once, and 35% to 50% sits in the top ten. Only patients with CD8+CD57+ cell expansion on flow cytometry were chosen for sequencing. Input material: sorted CD4+, CD8+, or CD8+CD57+ T cells (not recorded which) from PBMCs. Receptors were obtained from a human donor with aplastic anemia.

The chain uses TRBV15 and TRBJ2-7, with D perhaps matching TRBD1 (5 bases). The CDR3 loop spans 14 amino acids. In germline, CDR1 is LNHNV, CDR2 YYDKDF (reference sequence). Trimming left V 0 bases short and J 1 base short, with 7 bases between. The CDR3, as DNA: TGTGCCACCAGCAGAGAAGGGGTATCCTACGAGCAGTACTTC. It encodes CATSREGVSYEQYF.

The rearrangement links TRBV9 to TRBJ2-1, with D perhaps matching TRBD2 (5 bases). The CDR3 runs to 17 residues. Germline V gives CDR1 SGDLS, CDR2 YYNGEE. Trimming removed 4 bases from V and 2 bases from J, with 19 bases in between. The CDR3 reads CASSTRSADVPYNEQFF. As DNA, the CDR3 is TGTGCCAGCAGCACCCGATCAGCGGACGTCCCCTACAATGAGCAGTTCTTC.

This clonotype turned up a few times. Written as DNA, the CDR3 is TGCAGTGCTAGAGGGCCAGCGGGAGGGCCAGAGACCCAGTACTTC. Residues: CSARGPAGGPETQYF. V usage is TRBV20-1 and J usage is TRBJ2-5; 10 nucleotides line up with TRBD2. CDR1 is DFQATT, CDR2 SNEGSKA, per germline (reference sequence). CDR3 length: 15 residues. The junction had 6 bases not matched to a gene; V was cut back by 1 base and J by 4 bases.

CDR3 in amino acids: CSARDPTDYNEQFF. CDR3 sequence (DNA): TGCAGTGCTAGAGATCCCACAGACTACAATGAGCAGTTCTTC. The V gene is TRBV20-1, the J gene TRBJ2-1; D ambiguous. The CDR3 runs to 14 residues. Per the germline V gene, CDR1 is DFQATT and CDR2 is SNEGSKA (reference sequence). The V and J ends lost 0 bases and 3 bases respectively, with 9 bases between them.

About this clonotype: One end of the junction does not line up with germline, which may come from a read error. The chain joins TRBV7-7 to TRBJ2-5, with D perhaps matching TRBD2 (5 bases). CDR3 length: 13 amino acids. Germline assignment: CDR1 SSHAT and CDR2 FNYEAQ (reference sequence). This CDR3 is CASSLDWQETQYF. The CDR3 DNA follows: TGTGCTAGCAGCTTGGACTGGCAAGAGACCCAGTACTTC.

The CDR3 region has the DNA TGTGCCAGCAGCGGACGGGACAGAGCTAGCACAGATACGCAGTATTTT. Its translation is CASSGRDRASTDTQYF. V and J are TRBV7-6 and TRBJ2-3; 7 nucleotides align to TRBD1. J gave up 0 bases and V 5 bases, and 8 bases lay outside the gene matches. The CDR3 loop spans 16 amino acids. Germline assignment: CDR1 SGHVS and CDR2 FNYEAQ.

The gene calls are TRBV2 and TRBJ2-7; 7 bases match TRBD1. CDR1 and CDR2 (germline): SNHLY, FYNNEI. This CDR3 region has 12 residues. V was pared by 5 bases and J by 5 bases, with 3 bases of the junction left unmatched. The CDR3 region has the DNA TGTGCCAGCAGTTATAGGGGGCACGAGCAGTACTTC. Translated, it gives CASSYRGHEQYF.

This clonotype has a handful of counts. The J gene is TRBJ2-5, the V gene TRBV7-9; D gene ambiguous. Germline V CDR1 and CDR2: SEHNR, FQNEAQ (reference sequence). The CDR3 is 14 residues long. Deletions cut 1 base from V and 1 base from J, with 7 bases between. This chain's CDR3 is CASSLDLAQETQYF. In DNA, the CDR3 is TGTGCCAGCAGCTTAGATTTGGCCCAAGAGACCCAGTACTTC.

This clonotype appeared a few times. The chain recombines TRBV15 with TRBJ1-6; D may be TRBD1 (5 bases). V lost 0 bases and J lost 6, with 6 bases in between. This CDR3 has 14 residues. Germline loops: CDR1 LNHNV, CDR2 YYDKDF (reference sequence). CDR3 bases: TGTGCCACCAGCAGAGATGGGGGTAATTCACCCCTCCACTTT. This sequence encodes CATSRDGGNSPLHF.

V usage is TRBV25-1 and J usage is TRBJ1-2, with a tentative D call TRBD1 (5 bases). V lost 8 bases and J 3 bases, leaving 10 bases between the germline ends. CDR1 MGHDK and CDR2 SYGVNS come from the germline V gene. The CDR3 is made up of 12 amino acids. CDR3 amino acids: CASGQGDYGYTF. Written as DNA, the CDR3 is TGTGCCAGCGGTCAGGGAGACTATGGCTACACCTTC.

With respect to this clonotype: With a much larger clone just one base away, this may be a read error. This chain joins TRBV27 and TRBJ1-5; 10 positions match TRBD1. Germline-derived CDR1 and CDR2 are MNHEY and SMNVEV (reference sequence). V dropped 0 bases and J dropped 4; count of bases not matched to a gene: 3. The CDR3 contains 16 residues. The CDR3 protein is CASSLSGQGCNQPQHF. Here the CDR3 DNA reads TGTGCCAGCAGTTTATCGGGACAGGGGTGTAATCAGCCCCAGCATTTT.

The CDR3 here is CASSIGGTGGVTEAFF. The CDR3, as DNA: TGTGCCAGTAGTATTGGAGGGACAGGGGGGGTCACTGAAGCTTTCTTT. The chain uses TRBV19 and TRBJ1-1; 11 bases match TRBD1. Trimming took 3 bases from V and 4 from J; bases not matched to a gene: 7. This CDR3 is 16 amino acids long. Germline values: CDR1 LNHDA, CDR2 SQIVND (reference sequence).

This clonotype was recorded a few times. This chain links TRBV7-2 with TRBJ2-7; D gene unclear. Per germline, CDR1 SGHTA and CDR2 FQGNSA. V lost 5 bases, J lost 3 bases, and 8 bases lay in between. The CDR3 runs to 12 residues. The CDR3 nucleotides are TGTGCCAGCAGCCCCTCTAACTACGAGCAGTACTTC. Amino acid sequence: CASSPSNYEQYF.

The chain is built from TRBV10-3 and TRBJ1-5; D ambiguous. V gave up 0 bases and J gave up 7 bases, with 10 bases separating them. CDR3 length: 14 residues. Germline CDR1 is ENHRY and CDR2 is SYGVKD. For the CDR3, the DNA is TGTGCCATCAGTGAGTCAATCGCATGGCAGCCCCAGCATTTT. It yields the protein CAISESIAWQPQHF.

This clonotype was detected only a few times. The CDR3 loop reads CASSEDRGSTDTQYF. DNA for the CDR3: TGTGCCAGCAGTGAAGACAGGGGAAGCACAGATACGCAGTATTTT. The chain is built from TRBV6-1 and TRBJ2-3; TRBD1 agrees at 7 bases. The CDR3 contains 15 residues. V lost 1 base and J lost 0; bases outside the gene matches: 1. Germline V gene lookup returns CDR1 MNHNS and CDR2 SASEGT.

The chain links TRBV2 to TRBJ1-1; D may be TRBD1 (6 bases). The CDR3 covers 13 residues. Trimming shortened V by 5 bases and J by 1 base, and 8 bases separated the two germline ends. Germline CDR1 and CDR2: SNHLY and FYNNEI. CDR3 in DNA: TGTGCCAGCAGTCGGACAGAGAACACTGAAGCTTTCTTT. The encoded protein is CASSRTENTEAFF.

The chain uses TRBV29-1 and TRBJ1-2, with a weak D call TRBD1 (6 bases). The CDR3 contains 14 residues. CDR1 is SQVTM, CDR2 ANQGSEA, per germline. V was cut by 3 bases and J by 2 bases, with 13 bases left in between. The CDR3 region is CSVETTGTNYGYTF. DNA of the CDR3: TGCAGCGTTGAGACGACAGGAACAAACTATGGCTACACCTTC.

DNA for the CDR3: TGTGCCAGCAGCGCGCCGGGACAGGGGGCCACCGGGGAGCTGTTTTTT. Its translation is CASSAPGQGATGELFF. The chain recombines TRBV9 with TRBJ2-2; 12 bases fit TRBD1. Germline CDR1 is SGDLS and CDR2 is YYNGEE. After removal of 3 bases from V and 4 bases from J, the junction contained 4 bases not matched to a gene. CDR3 length: 16 amino acids.

This clonotype came up a few times. The chain links TRBV10-3 to TRBJ2-3; D remains unclear. Trimming took 7 bases from V and 2 from J, leaving 10 bases between them. The CDR3 length is 13 residues. Germline-derived CDR1 and CDR2 are ENHRY and SYGVKD. CDR3: CAITIAPTDTQYF. The CDR3, as DNA: TGTGCCATCACCATAGCACCCACAGATACGCAGTATTTT.

The chain is built from TRBV29-1 and TRBJ1-2; D gene unclear. The CDR3 sequence is 11 residues long. The germline V gene encodes CDR1 SQVTM and CDR2 ANQGSEA. Here the CDR3 reads CSEDGNYGYTF. The CDR3, as DNA: TGCAGTGAGGACGGTAACTATGGCTACACCTTC.